This paragraph reports one T cell receptor beta chain. The antigen remains unidentified. Germline V CDR1 and CDR2: SGHRS, YFSETQ. Trimming took off 0 bases at V and 2 bases at J, with 9 bases between the two ends. The CDR3 spans 14 residues. Donation came from healthy Caucasian individuals in Russia who were aged 6 to 90. These data are taken from a study of blood T cells in healthy people across ages. PCR was performed a second time for roughly 7 to 12 cycles using a sample-barcoded 5' primer and a J-beta primer mix. Any given sample supplied a minimum of 3 million CDR3-containing paired-end reads. TCRdb ran MiXCR on the 5' RACE reads and lists one entry per CDR3 protein. The sample shows some 800,000 distinct CDR3 sequences, 40% to 50% of them seen only once. Study results and limitations: Diversity of TCR beta per million T cells declined in a roughly linear way with age. Observed TCR beta diversity showed a strong correlation with the percentage of naive T cells as measured by flow cytometry.

This clonotype was obtained from a man aged 55 to 69 in good health. The chain couples TRBV5-1 to TRBJ2-7, with D unresolved. Sequencing was performed on blood. The CDR3 coding sequence is TGCGCCAGCAGCTTGGACGAGGCCCCCTACGAGCAGTACTTC. Its protein is CASSLDEAPYEQYF.